The 23 T cell receptor beta chains presented below share a single source sample, sequenced in a study of spatial heterogeneity in lung cancer. As to time point: blood at routine non-recurrence follow-up after resection. Via MiXCR, TCRdb re-called the 5' RACE reads, giving one row per CDR3 protein. The data hold 25,000 or so distinct CDR3 sequences, with roughly 5.4% observed a single time. The material was PBMCs, obtained at follow-up. The receptors stem from a female donor with early-stage non-small cell lung cancer.

This clonotype was detected ten times or more. The genes are TRBV7-6 and TRBJ2-1, with D possibly matching TRBD2 (6 bases). This CDR3 is 15 amino acids long. Germline V gives CDR1 SGHVS, CDR2 FNYEAQ. The V end was cut by 5 bases, the J end by 4 bases, with 15 bases between. CDR3 nucleotides: TGTGCCAGCAGCCCTCGGACTAACAAATACAATGAGCAGTTCTTC. Protein product: CASSPRTNKYNEQFF.

This clonotype was counted at least ten times. The chain has TRBV4-3 and TRBJ2-1; the D is unclear. Trimming took 3 bases from V and 2 from J, leaving 11 bases between them. The CDR3 spans 15 residues. Germline CDR1 LGHNA, CDR2 YSLEER. The CDR3 coding sequence is TGCGCCAGCAGCCAGCTTAGAACCCCCTACAATGAGCAGTTCTTC. Translation: CASSQLRTPYNEQFF.

This clonotype occurred many times. The rearrangement joins TRBV5-1 to TRBJ2-5; D is possibly TRBD1 (6 bases). The CDR3 covers 13 residues. Trimming left V 5 bases short and J 5 bases short, with 13 bases between. Germline values: CDR1 SGHRS, CDR2 YFSETQ. CDR3 DNA: TGCGCCAGCAGTCAGGGGCCCGCGGAGACCCAGTACTTC. This sequence encodes CASSQGPAETQYF.

The sample holds many counts of this clonotype. The rearrangement links TRBV2 to TRBJ2-1, with 10 bases aligning to TRBD2. Germline CDR1 is SNHLY and CDR2 is FYNNEI. V lost 6 bases to trimming and J lost 8 bases; unmatched junction nucleotides: 13. This CDR3 contains 16 residues. This CDR3 reads CASRGRGTSVDDEQFF. Written as DNA, the CDR3 is TGTGCCAGCAGGGGTCGAGGGACTAGCGTAGACGATGAGCAGTTCTTC.

The chain recombines TRBV18 with TRBJ2-7; tentatively, D is TRBD2 (5 bases). Looked up from germline, CDR1 is KGHSH and CDR2 is LQKENI. CDR3 length equals 13 residues. Trimming took 3 bases from V and 3 from J, leaving 9 bases between them. CDR3 bases: TGTGCCAGCTCACCCACCGGGGTCTACGAGCAGTACTTC. Its translation: CASSPTGVYEQYF.

The chain combines TRBV7-2 with TRBJ1-1; 7 bases match TRBD1. Trimming at V came to 5 bases and at J to 1 base, leaving 10 bases not matched to a gene. CDR1 SGHTA and CDR2 FQGNSA come from the germline V gene. CDR3 length equals 16 residues. CDR3 DNA: TGTGCCAGCAGCCTTCGACAGGGAGGCACGAACACTGAAGCTTTCTTT. It is translated as CASSLRQGGTNTEAFF.

This chain connects TRBV13 to TRBJ2-5, with 16 positions matching TRBD2. The CDR3 contains 16 residues. The germline V gene has CDR1 PRHDT and CDR2 FYEKMQ (reference sequence). The V segment lost 3 bases and the J segment 2 bases; nucleotides outside the gene matches: 0. CDR3 sequence: CASSLGLAGGQETQYF. CDR3 nucleotide sequence: TGTGCCAGCAGCTTGGGACTAGCGGGAGGGCAAGAGACCCAGTACTTC.

This clonotype was recorded at least ten times. The gene calls are TRBV29-1 and TRBJ2-5; tentative D call: TRBD1 (5 bases). This CDR3 comprises 13 residues. V was cut by 7 bases and J by 2 bases, with 14 bases left in between. The V gene's germline CDR1 is SQVTM and CDR2 ANQGSEA. CDR3 coding DNA: TGCAGCGCTCTAGACAGAATACAAGAGACCCAGTACTTC. Its translation: CSALDRIQETQYF.

This clonotype was seen a handful of times. V usage is TRBV9 and J usage is TRBJ2-1; 8 bases map to TRBD2. Per the germline V gene, CDR1 is SGDLS and CDR2 is YYNGEE. The CDR3 length is 16 residues. The junction had 8 bases not matched to a gene; V was cut back by 0 bases and J by 6 bases. The CDR3 protein is CASSVGGGAGGNEQFF. The CDR3 region has the DNA TGTGCCAGCAGCGTAGGGGGCGGGGCGGGAGGCAATGAGCAGTTCTTC. Supplemented by reference TRBV9 and TRBJ2-1, the full variable domain reads DSGVTQTPKHLITATGQRVTLRCSPRSGDLSVYWYQQSLDQGLQFLIQYYNGEERAKGNILERFSAQQFPDLHSELNLSSLELGDSALYFCASSVGGGAGGNEQFFGPGTRLTVL.

Ten or more counts support this clonotype. V and J are TRBV27 and TRBJ2-7; D unresolved. Deletions cut 7 bases from V and 2 bases from J, with 18 bases between. Germline values: CDR1 MNHEY, CDR2 SMNVEV (reference sequence). The length of the CDR3 is 15 residues. CDR3 loop: CASTTQNPGAYEQYF. The DNA for the CDR3 is TGTGCCAGCACCACCCAAAACCCCGGCGCCTACGAGCAGTACTTC.

The gene calls are TRBV7-4 and TRBJ2-3; D gene uncertain. The CDR3 runs 15 residues. Germline values: CDR1 SGHVT, CDR2 SQSDAQ. With 5 bases removed from V and 0 bases from J, the gap between germline ends came to 12 bases. The DNA for the CDR3 is TGTGCCAGCAGCCGTACGACACTTAGCACAGATACGCAGTATTTT. Translating gives CASSRTTLSTDTQYF. The full variable domain, in which reference TRBV7-4 and TRBJ2-3 provide the parts outside the CDR3, is GAGVSQSPRYKVAKRGRDVALRCDSISGHVTLYWYRQTLGQGSEVLTYSQSDAQRDKSGRPSGRFSAERPERSVSTLKIQRTEQGDSAVYLCASSRTTLSTDTQYFGPGTRLTVL.

Sample share makes this clonotype medium-sized. The rearrangement joins TRBV27 to TRBJ2-7; a weak D match, TRBD2 (5 bases). The germline gives CDR1 MNHEY, CDR2 SMNVEV (reference sequence). There are 15 residues in the CDR3. V was pared by 4 bases and J by 0 bases, with 13 bases between. The CDR3 is CASSSRQGSSYEQYF. The CDR3 nucleotides read TGTGCCAGCAGTTCCCGACAAGGGAGCTCCTACGAGCAGTACTTC.

This clonotype was detected only a few times. The rearrangement uses TRBV7-9 and TRBJ2-2; no reliable D call. The germline V and J ends were trimmed by 5 bases and 5 bases, with 9 bases remaining between them. The CDR3 runs to 13 residues. Germline V lookup: CDR1 SEHNR, CDR2 FQNEAQ (reference sequence). The CDR3 DNA follows: TGTGCCAGCAGCCCCCGTCGGACCGGGGAGCTGTTTTTT. This translates into CASSPRRTGELFF.

This clonotype was recorded many times. The V call is TRBV28, the J call TRBJ2-1; D might be TRBD1 (5 bases). Trimming took off 6 bases at V and 5 bases at J, with 14 bases between the two ends. The CDR3 has 14 amino acids. CDR1 MDHEN and CDR2 SYDVKM come from the germline V gene. Here the CDR3 DNA reads TGTGCCAGCAGCCCACCGACAGAAAACAATGAGCAGTTCTTC. This sequence encodes CASSPPTENNEQFF. Full variable domain (rest looked up from reference TRBV28 and TRBJ2-1): DVKVTQSSRYLVKRTGEKVFLECVQDMDHENMFWYRQDPGLGLRLIYFSYDVKMKEKGDIPEGYSVSREKKERFSLILESASTNQTSMYLCASSPPTENNEQFFGPGTRLTVL.

This clonotype is termed medium-sized. The V gene is TRBV28, the J gene TRBJ2-3, with 7 bases fitting TRBD2. V lost 3 bases and J lost 2; bases outside the gene matches: 14. This CDR3 is 18 amino acids long. Germline CDR1 is MDHEN and CDR2 is SYDVKM. The CDR3 loop reads CASSFPRLALSSTDTQYF. In nucleotides, the CDR3 is TGTGCCAGCAGTTTCCCGCGACTAGCCCTATCCTCCACAGATACGCAGTATTTT.

This clonotype occurred a few times. The chain has TRBV10-3 and TRBJ2-3, with D perhaps given as TRBD1 or TRBD2 (5 bases each). Germline values: CDR1 ENHRY, CDR2 SYGVKD. V was clipped by 4 bases and J by 6 bases, with 14 bases between them. This CDR3 has 14 amino acids. The CDR3 region has the DNA TGTGCCATCAGTGCGGGACGGCTCAGGGATACGCAGTATTTT. Translating it yields CAISAGRLRDTQYF.

This clonotype was found many times. The rearrangement uses TRBV6-5 and TRBJ1-1; D unresolved. Germline lookup yields CDR1 MNHEY and CDR2 SVGAGI. This CDR3 spans 13 amino acids. Trimming removed 0 bases from V and 4 bases from J, with 6 bases in between. The CDR3 nucleotides are TGTGCCAGCAGTTACTCGGGAGGCACTGAAGCTTTCTTT. Translation gives CASSYSGGTEAFF.

This clonotype showed up many times. V gene TRBV7-9 combines with J gene TRBJ2-2; tentatively, D is TRBD1 or TRBD2 (6 bases each). In germline, CDR1 is SEHNR, CDR2 FQNEAQ (reference sequence). CDR3 length: 16 amino acids. V lost 5 bases and J lost 0, with 13 bases in between. The CDR3 nucleotides are TGTGCCAGCAGCAAGAATAGGGGGGCGAACACCGGGGAGCTGTTTTTT. Its protein is CASSKNRGANTGELFF.

Here the CDR3 DNA reads TGCAGTGCTAGACCAGGGGTCCACGAGCAGTACTTC. This gives the protein CSARPGVHEQYF. This sequence joins TRBV20-1 and TRBJ2-7; D is perhaps TRBD1 (6 bases). The CDR3 contains 12 residues. The germline V gene encodes CDR1 DFQATT and CDR2 SNEGSKA (reference sequence). Deletions cut 2 bases from V and 5 bases from J, with 10 bases between.

This clonotype was detected many times. The rearrangement joins TRBV7-2 to TRBJ2-7; TRBD1 might be the D (6 bases). CDR1 and CDR2 (germline): SGHTA, FQGNSA. The V end was cut by 5 bases, the J end by 0 bases, with 17 bases between. This CDR3 is built from 16 residues. CDR3 sequence: CASSPLGQGHSYEQYF. The CDR3 DNA reads TGTGCCAGCAGCCCCCTAGGGCAGGGACACTCCTACGAGCAGTACTTC.

This clonotype was counted at least ten times. The chain uses TRBV12-3 or TRBV12-4 and TRBJ2-5; D remains ambiguous. With 3 bases removed from V and 5 bases from J, the gap between germline ends came to 7 bases. This CDR3 contains 12 residues. In DNA, the CDR3 is TGTGCCAGCAGTTTTGGCCCTGAGACCCAGTACTTC. Its protein product is CASSFGPETQYF.

This clonotype has a count of ten or more. The chain has TRBV4-2 and TRBJ1-3; perhaps TRBD1 as D (5 bases). V shed 0 bases and J shed 4 bases, with 22 bases lying between them. The length of the CDR3 is 19 residues. CDR1 LGHNA and CDR2 YNFKEQ come from the germline V gene. The DNA for the CDR3 is TGTGCCAGCAGCCAAGATTGGGGCGGTCCTGGAACAATCGGAAACACCATATATTTT. Translating gives CASSQDWGGPGTIGNTIYF.

The table lists this clonotype with many counts. This sequence joins TRBV6-1 and TRBJ1-2; D ambiguous. The CDR3 totals 12 residues. Trimming left V 1 base short and J 4 bases short, with 4 bases between. Per the germline V gene, CDR1 is MNHNS and CDR2 is SASEGT. This CDR3 is CASSEDSYGYTF. CDR3 DNA sequence: TGTGCCAGCAGTGAAGATAGCTATGGCTACACCTTC.